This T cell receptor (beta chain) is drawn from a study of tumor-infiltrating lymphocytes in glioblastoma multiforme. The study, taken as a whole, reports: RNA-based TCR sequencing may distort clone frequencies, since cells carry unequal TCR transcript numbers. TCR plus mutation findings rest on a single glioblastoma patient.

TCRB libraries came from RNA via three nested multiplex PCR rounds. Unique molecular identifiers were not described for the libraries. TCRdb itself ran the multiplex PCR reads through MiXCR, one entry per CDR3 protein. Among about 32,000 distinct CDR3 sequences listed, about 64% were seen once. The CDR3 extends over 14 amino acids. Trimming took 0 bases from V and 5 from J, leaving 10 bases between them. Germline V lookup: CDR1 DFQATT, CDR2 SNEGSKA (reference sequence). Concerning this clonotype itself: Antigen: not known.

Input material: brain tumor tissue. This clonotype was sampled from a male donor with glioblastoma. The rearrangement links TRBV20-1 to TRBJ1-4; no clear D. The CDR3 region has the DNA TGCAGTGCTAGAGAGGTCGCGATAAATGAAAAACTGTTTTTT. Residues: CSAREVAINEKLFF.